This T cell receptor (beta chain) came from a study of human T cells and chemical hapten exposure. Study findings and constraints: TCRs at a frequency above 1 in 1000 stayed unchanged with DPC sensitization.

Time point described: healthy volunteer bleed at 6 weeks. Unfractionated whole blood was the source from which total RNA was extracted. Concerning this clonotype itself: Its antigen is currently unknown.

Unmatched junction bases numbered 7, after V lost 5 bases and J lost 1 base. This CDR3 is built from 16 residues. Germline V lookup: CDR1 MNHEY, CDR2 SMNVEV (reference sequence). Each cDNA molecule in the library carried unique molecular identifiers. In the authors' workflow: Sample TCR counts, which ranged from about 20,000 to 690,600, had a median of approximately 100,000. TCRdb processed the RACE reads anew with MiXCR; each CDR3 protein has one entry. For this entry, the V and J calls and clone size follow TCRdb and not the study's own pipeline. This sample has about 82,000 distinct CDR3 sequences, with about 8.7% found just once.

The J gene is TRBJ2-3, the V gene TRBV27; 9 bases are a match to TRBD2. This clonotype originated in a male donor in good health. Some clones in this sample may be carry-over from other donors' samples. Sequenced: whole blood. The CDR3 nucleotides are TGTGCCAGCAGTCCCGGACTAGCGATGGGCACAGATACGCAGTATTTT. It encodes CASSPGLAMGTDTQYF.